Presented here are 3 T cell receptor beta chains from one specimen sequenced in a study of T cell clonality in common variable immunodeficiency. Method: immunoSEQ multiplex PCR; TCRdb's copy keeps in-frame clones and lacks some. The sample holds under 45,000 clones, and no clone turns up only once. The sample consisted of peripheral blood mononuclear cells. Source of these receptors: a person aged 18-70 years in good health.

This clone occurred a few times. With the read ending 3 residues before the CDR3 end, the germline J gene is used to fill in that end. The chain carries TRBV18 and TRBJ2-7, with 8 bases fitting TRBD2. J gave up 2 bases and V 6 bases, and 18 bases lay outside the gene matches. The CDR3 loop spans 18 amino acids. The germline CDR1 and CDR2 sequences are KGHSH and LQKENI. This CDR3 is CASSLGVGSGSFTYEQYF. The CDR3 bases that were read are TGTGCCAGCTCTTTAGGGGTGGGCAGCGGGAGTTTCACCTACGAG.

This clone is medium-sized (0.01 to 0.1%). The CDR3 extends 3 residues past the end of the read, so its final part is completed from the germline J gene. The chain uses TRBV5-6 and TRBJ2-5, with D possibly being TRBD1 (6 bases). The V end lost 5 bases, the J end lost 4 bases, and 15 bases lay between the germline ends. The CDR3 runs to 14 residues. CDR1 SGHDT and CDR2 YYEEEE come from the germline V gene. This CDR3 is CASRSAGDGETQYF. Partial CDR3 DNA: TGTGCCAGCAGATCAGCAGGGGACGGAGAGACC. The variable domain in full, with the rest retrieved from reference TRBV5-6 and TRBJ2-5, is DAGVTQSPTHLIKTRGQQVTLRCSPKSGHDTVSWYQQALGQGPQFIFQYYEEEERQRGNFPDRFSGHQFPNYSSELNVNALLLGDSALYLCASRSAGDGETQYFGPGTRLLVL.

This clone was detected many times. The missing CDR3 end, 3 residues past where the read stops, is filled in from the germline J gene. The rearrangement links TRBV5-1 to TRBJ1-4; tentatively, D is TRBD1 (6 bases). Germline values: CDR1 SGHRS, CDR2 YFSETQ. The CDR3 has 13 residues. Trimming stripped 5 bases from V and 10 bases from J, with 15 bases between. The CDR3 bases that were read are TGCGCCAGCAGAGACGCAGGGGAGGCAAAA. Amino acid sequence: CASRDAGEAK. The whole CDR3 sequence is CASRDAGEAKLFF.